The 2 T cell receptor beta chains in this list originate from one sample, sequenced in a study of blood T cell repertoires in COVID-19. Assay used: immunoSEQ multiplex PCR; TCRdb lists only in-frame clones, some missing. The repertoire has under 95,000 clones, roughly 80% of them found once; the top ten carry 11%. Sequencing used peripheral blood. These receptors came from a man in his forties or fifties with acute or convalescent COVID-19.

CDR3 in DNA: TGTGCCAGCAGTCTGGACAGGGAGAACACTGAAGCTTTCTTT. Amino acid sequence: CASSLDRENTEAFF. V and J are TRBV6-5 and TRBJ1-1; 8 positions match TRBD1. The CDR3 has 14 amino acids. Germline CDR1 reads MNHEY; CDR2 reads SVGAGI. Unmatched junction bases numbered 3, after V lost 5 bases and J lost 1 base.

This clone was observed a single time. The rearrangement links TRBV6-5 to TRBJ1-2; D is perhaps TRBD1 (5 bases). Per the germline V gene, CDR1 is MNHEY and CDR2 is SVGAGI. V was cut by 2 bases and J by 8 bases, with 18 bases left in between. There are 15 residues in the CDR3. CDR3 protein: CASSYLPAGEIGYTF. CDR3 bases: TGTGCCAGCAGTTACCTCCCCGCGGGGGAGATAGGCTACACCTTC.